The entry below describes one T cell receptor beta chain. Its antigen is not identified. TCRdb re-called the 5' RACE reads with MiXCR, one entry per CDR3 protein. The sample lists around 500,000 distinct CDR3 sequences; roughly 18% were seen once. The data derive from a study of T-cell memory formation after mild COVID-19. General study results and limits: Largely, contracting CD4+ clones fell within CM and EM, and contracting CD8+ clones within EMRA. Clones contracting over day 15 to 85 were CD4/CD8 balanced, with later expanders leaning CD4+.

There are 19 residues in the CDR3. The V gene's germline CDR1 is SGHTA and CDR2 FQGTGA. The junction had 15 bases not matched to a gene; V was cut back by 5 bases and J by 0 bases. Sequencing was carried out using PBMCs or a T cell subset sorted from them (not recorded which). V is TRBV7-3 and J is TRBJ2-1, with 8 bases identical to TRBD1. The sequence came from an adult woman who had mild COVID-19 (a few samples of this study predate the infection). Cell type and time point are not known. CDR3 DNA sequence: TGTGCCAGCAGCCCCTTCGTCGACAGGGGTCCATTCTCCTACAATGAGCAGTTCTTC. This sequence encodes CASSPFVDRGPFSYNEQFF.